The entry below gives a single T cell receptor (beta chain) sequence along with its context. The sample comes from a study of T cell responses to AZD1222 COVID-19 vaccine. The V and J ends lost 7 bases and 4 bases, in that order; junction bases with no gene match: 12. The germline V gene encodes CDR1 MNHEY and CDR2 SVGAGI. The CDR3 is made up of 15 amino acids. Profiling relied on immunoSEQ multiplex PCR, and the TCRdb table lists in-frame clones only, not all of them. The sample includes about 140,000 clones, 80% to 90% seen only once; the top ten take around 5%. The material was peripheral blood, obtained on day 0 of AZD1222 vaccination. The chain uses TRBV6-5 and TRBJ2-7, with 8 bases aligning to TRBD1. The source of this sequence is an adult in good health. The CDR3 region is CASTERGTGFYEQYF. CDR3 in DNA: TGTGCCAGCACCGAGCGAGGGACAGGATTTTACGAGCAGTACTTC.